This passage covers 30 T cell receptor beta chains from one sample sequenced in a study of cytomegalovirus exposure and HLA in healthy donors (TCRdb year 2017). The library came from the immunoSEQ multiplex PCR assay. The multiplex PCR relied on a mix of 60 forward primers for TCR Vbeta segments and 13 reverse primers for TCR Jbeta segments. TCRdb provides this immuneACCESS table in a form limited to in-frame rearrangements. Some clones are lacking; in checked studies, under half of them reflect an unresolved V gene, and why the rest are absent is not known. This sample comprises just over 150,000 clones, around 84% of them detected only once. Together, the top ten hold 6.4% of the sample. Material: PBMCs. All receptors derive from a man in his fifties in good health and CMV-seropositive.

The V call is TRBV4-2, the J call TRBJ1-1; 9 bases fit TRBD1. The CDR3 consists of 15 residues. From germline, CDR1 is LGHNA and CDR2 YNFKEQ. J gave up 1 base and V 0 bases, and 0 bases lay outside the gene matches. CDR3 coding DNA: TGTGCCAGCAGCCAAGAGGGACAGGGGAACACTGAAGCTTTCTTT. Protein sequence: CASSQEGQGNTEAFF.

This clone appeared a single time. The V gene is TRBV14, the J gene TRBJ2-3; D may be TRBD1 (5 bases). The CDR3 loop spans 15 amino acids. Germline CDR1 and CDR2: SGHDN and FVKESK. Trimming cost V 4 bases and J 0 bases, with 11 bases left between them. CDR3: CASSLGHLSTDTQYF. CDR3 DNA: TGTGCCAGCAGCCTCGGACATCTCAGCACAGATACGCAGTATTTT.

The chain employs TRBV6-5 and TRBJ2-5; 10 positions match TRBD2. In germline, CDR1 is MNHEY, CDR2 SVGAGI. The J segment lost 5 bases and the V segment lost 6 bases, leaving 9 bases of the junction unmatched. The CDR3 consists of 15 residues. The CDR3 is CASRLLAGEGETQYF. The CDR3 nucleotides read TGTGCCAGCAGGCTCCTAGCGGGAGAGGGTGAGACCCAGTACTTC.

The rearrangement uses TRBV9 and TRBJ2-3; 8 nucleotides agree with TRBD1. The germline V gene has CDR1 SGDLS and CDR2 YYNGEE. V gave up 4 bases and J gave up 5 bases; unmatched junction bases: 9. This CDR3 comprises 15 residues. Here the CDR3 DNA reads TGTGCCAGCAGCCCCCAGGGGGCGCCCGGAGATACGCAGTATTTT. Its protein is CASSPQGAPGDTQYF.

A word on this clone: An end of the junction differs from the germline gene, which may be a read error. In nucleotides, the CDR3 is TGTTCCAGCAGCTTATCGGGACTAGCGGGAGTAACGGTAGCCAATGAGCAGTTCTTC. It is translated as CSSSLSGLAGVTVANEQFF. This rearrangement joins TRBV7-9 to TRBJ2-1, with 14 nucleotides matching TRBD2. The CDR3 has 19 residues. Germline V gives CDR1 SEHNR, CDR2 FQNEAQ (reference sequence).

This clone was found once. V usage is TRBV7-8 and J usage is TRBJ2-1, with a tentative D call TRBD2 (6 bases). Germline V gene sequence: CDR1 SGHVS, CDR2 FQNEAQ. V was pared by 4 bases and J by 9 bases, with 19 bases between. The CDR3 contains 15 residues. As DNA, the CDR3 is TGTGCCAGCAGCTCCCAATATGGCCCCGGGGGTGAGCAGTTCTTC. Protein sequence: CASSSQYGPGGEQFF.

Remarks on this clone: Different DNA sequences within this sample yield the same CDR3. The V gene is TRBV6-1, the J gene TRBJ2-7; no reliable D call. V was pared by 1 base and J by 0 bases, with 4 bases between. The germline V gene encodes CDR1 MNHNS and CDR2 SASEGT. CDR3 size: 13 residues. CDR3 sequence reads: CASSEEYSYEQYF. CDR3 nucleotide sequence: TGTGCCAGCAGTGAAGAATACTCCTACGAGCAGTACTTC.

The J gene is TRBJ2-3, the V gene TRBV7-2; TRBD2 matches at 8 bases. V lost 5 bases and J lost 6; bases outside the gene matches: 10. The CDR3 sequence is 15 residues long. Looked up from germline, CDR1 is SGHTA and CDR2 is FQGNSA. DNA for the CDR3: TGTGCCAGCAGCACCGGGACTAGTGGGTTGGATACGCAGTATTTT. Amino acid sequence: CASSTGTSGLDTQYF.

The rearrangement uses TRBV5-1 and TRBJ1-3, with 8 bases identical to TRBD1. Trimming removed 4 bases from V and 4 bases from J; junction bases left unmatched: 7. Germline V gene sequence: CDR1 SGHRS, CDR2 YFSETQ. The CDR3 is made up of 15 amino acids. The DNA for the CDR3 is TGCGCCAGCAGCCGCGAAGACAGGGGAGGAAACACCATATATTTT. This encodes CASSREDRGGNTIYF.

The chain employs TRBV5-1 and TRBJ1-3; D ambiguous. The CDR3 has 17 amino acids. Germline V gene sequence: CDR1 SGHRS, CDR2 YFSETQ. With 1 base removed from V and 2 bases from J, the gap between germline ends came to 16 bases. The CDR3 coding sequence is TGCGCCAGCAGCTTGAGTTCCCAGGCCTGGGCTGGAAACACCATATATTTT. This gives the protein CASSLSSQAWAGNTIYF.

This sequence joins TRBV19 and TRBJ2-7, with 7 bases matching TRBD1. This CDR3 is built from 13 residues. After removal of 5 bases from V and 3 bases from J, the junction contained 4 bases not matched to a gene. Germline V gene sequence: CDR1 LNHDA, CDR2 SQIVND (reference sequence). The CDR3 DNA follows: TGTGCCAGTAGTCGGGACAGAGACTACGAGCAGTACTTC. Protein: CASSRDRDYEQYF.

This clone was observed a few times. The J gene is TRBJ1-1, the V gene TRBV4-1; D call uncertain. The CDR3 is made up of 11 amino acids. Trimming stripped 4 bases from V and 4 bases from J, with 4 bases between. Germline V gives CDR1 MGHRA, CDR2 YSYEKL. CDR3 nucleotides: TGCGCCAGCAGCCGTCGCACTGAAGCTTTCTTT. Its protein product is CASSRRTEAFF.

This chain uses TRBV21-1 with TRBJ2-3; the table calls TRBD1, which could not be checked here. TRBV21-1 is a documented pseudogene. The CDR3 runs 23 residues. Here the CDR3 DNA reads TGTGCCAGCAGCAAATGGGGTACCAACCGGGACAGGGGTTTTTTCTGTCACACAGATACGCAGTATTTT. Protein: CASSKWGTNRDRGFFCHTDTQYF.

The chain recombines TRBV15 with TRBJ2-3; D remains unclear. Germline CDR1 reads LNHNV; CDR2 reads YYDKDF (reference sequence). The V gene lost 8 bases and the J gene lost 5 bases, with 8 bases spanning the gap. This CDR3 comprises 11 residues. The CDR3 DNA sequence: TGTGCCACCGGCCTAGAAGATACGCAGTATTTT. This translates into CATGLEDTQYF.

This rearrangement joins TRBV21-1 to TRBJ1-2. TRBV21-1 is tagged as a pseudogene. The CDR3 extends over 17 amino acids. CDR3 DNA sequence: TGTGCCAGCAGCAAAGCGCGGCAGGTGAGGGCTAACTATGGCTACACCTTC. This codes for CASSKARQVRANYGYTF.

The chain carries TRBV7-2 and TRBJ2-2; no firm D call. Germline V lookup: CDR1 SGHTA, CDR2 FQGNSA. The CDR3 is 17 amino acids. The germline V and J ends were trimmed by 2 bases and 3 bases, with 16 bases remaining between them. CDR3 DNA sequence: TGTGCCAGCAGCTTATCATTGGTGGTAGTGTACACCGGGGAGCTGTTTTTT. This codes for CASSLSLVVVYTGELFF.

V usage is TRBV5-1 and J usage is TRBJ1-2; TRBD1 aligns across 12 bases. This CDR3 has 15 residues. Germline V lookup: CDR1 SGHRS, CDR2 YFSETQ. The V gene end was trimmed by 4 bases and the J gene end by 4 bases; junction bases not matched to a gene: 5. The CDR3 coding sequence is TGCGCCAGCAGCGAAGGGACAGGGGGCGGCTATGGCTACACCTTC. Its protein is CASSEGTGGGYGYTF. The whole variable domain, filled in from reference TRBV5-1 and TRBJ1-2, reads KAGVTQTPRYLIKTRGQQVTLSCSPISGHRSVSWYQQTPGQGLQFLFEYFSETQRNKGNFPGRFSGRQFSNSRSEMNVSTLELGDSALYLCASSEGTGGGYGYTFGSGTRLTVV.

The V gene is TRBV18, the J gene TRBJ2-6, with 9 positions matching TRBD1. The CDR3 extends over 20 amino acids. Germline V CDR1 and CDR2: KGHSH, LQKENI. The V gene end was trimmed by 2 bases and the J gene end by 0 bases; junction bases not matched to a gene: 11. The CDR3 loop reads CASSPGLGQGVFSGANVLTF. The CDR3 coding sequence is TGTGCCAGCTCACCAGGTTTGGGACAGGGAGTCTTCTCTGGGGCCAACGTCCTGACTTTC.

This chain connects TRBV4-2 to TRBJ2-6, with D possibly matching TRBD1 (5 bases). Germline-derived CDR1 and CDR2 are LGHNA and YNFKEQ. This CDR3 spans 16 amino acids. Trimming pared 1 base from V and 0 bases from J, leaving 7 bases between. The CDR3 DNA reads as TGTGCCAGCAGCCAAGGGGGCGGCTCTGGGGCCAACGTCCTGACTTTC. Translated: CASSQGGGSGANVLTF.

The rearrangement uses TRBV11-3 and TRBJ2-1; 7 bases line up with TRBD1. Germline V gene sequence: CDR1 SGHNT, CDR2 YENEEA. The V segment lost 5 bases and the J segment 0 bases; nucleotides outside the gene matches: 7. CDR3 length: 16 residues. The CDR3 here is CASSATQGSSYNEQFF. As DNA, the CDR3 is TGTGCCAGCAGCGCGACACAGGGGAGCTCCTACAATGAGCAGTTCTTC.

This chain links TRBV6-1 with TRBJ1-2; TRBD1 aligns across 7 bases. CDR1 and CDR2 from the germline V gene are MNHNS and SASEGT. The V gene end was trimmed by 4 bases and the J gene end by 3 bases; junction bases not matched to a gene: 5. The CDR3 is 14 amino acids. DNA of the CDR3: TGTGCCAGCAGTGGGCCGGGACAGCACTATGGCTACACCTTC. The encoded protein is CASSGPGQHYGYTF.

This chain joins TRBV28 and TRBJ1-1; D uncertain. Germline V CDR1 and CDR2: MDHEN, SYDVKM. The germline V and J ends were trimmed by 4 bases and 11 bases, with 14 bases remaining between them. The CDR3 is made up of 12 amino acids. The CDR3 reads CASSYSPQVAFF. The CDR3 DNA sequence: TGTGCCAGCAGTTATTCCCCCCAGGTGGCTTTCTTT.

The rearrangement joins TRBV6-5 to TRBJ1-5, with 11 bases fitting TRBD1. V lost 6 bases, J lost 6 bases, and 7 bases stayed unmatched. Germline CDR1 is MNHEY and CDR2 is SVGAGI. The CDR3 has 15 residues. CDR3 in DNA: TGTGCCAGCAGCGTAACGGGGACAGGGGGTCAGCCCCAGCATTTT. Residues: CASSVTGTGGQPQHF.

The chain joins TRBV7-9 to TRBJ1-2, with TRBD1 identical over 9 bases. V shed 4 bases, J shed 8 bases, and the junction held 5 bases outside the gene matches. The CDR3 runs to 13 residues. Germline loops: CDR1 SEHNR, CDR2 FQNEAQ (reference sequence). The CDR3 DNA is TGTGCCAGCAGCTCCGGGACAGGGAAAGGCTACACCTTC. This codes for CASSSGTGKGYTF.

The rearrangement joins TRBV9 to TRBJ1-1; maybe TRBD1 (6 bases). Between the trimmed V and J ends, which lost 1 base and 1 base, there was a span of 11 bases. From germline, CDR1 is SGDLS and CDR2 YYNGEE. CDR3 length equals 15 residues. The CDR3 bases are TGTGCCAGCAGCGTAACGGACAGCCCGAACACTGAAGCTTTCTTT. Amino acids: CASSVTDSPNTEAFF.

V is TRBV4-1 and J is TRBJ2-3, with 8 bases that match TRBD2. V trimming: 1 base; J trimming: 4 bases; junction bases outside the gene matches: 7. The germline gives CDR1 MGHRA, CDR2 YSYEKL. The CDR3 runs to 16 residues. DNA of the CDR3: TGCGCCAGCAGCCAAGCAGCGGGGGTTTCGGCAGATACGCAGTATTTT. It translates to CASSQAAGVSADTQYF.

The gene calls are TRBV27 and TRBJ2-1; tentatively, D is TRBD2 (7 bases). The CDR3 totals 13 residues. Germline-derived CDR1 and CDR2 are MNHEY and SMNVEV (reference sequence). Trimming took 6 bases from V and 7 from J, leaving 13 bases between them. The CDR3 sequence is CASRTGGLNEQFF. CDR3 DNA sequence: TGTGCCAGCAGAACCGGGGGGCTTAATGAGCAGTTCTTC.

This chain uses TRBV9 with TRBJ2-1, with D hard to call. The ends were cut back, 0 bases at V and 9 bases at J, with 4 bases in the middle. CDR1 SGDLS and CDR2 YYNGEE come from the germline V gene. The CDR3 length is 11 residues. Here the CDR3 DNA reads TGTGCCAGCAGCGTAGGCAGTGAGCAGTTCTTC. It yields the protein CASSVGSEQFF.

The sample holds one count of this clone. The gene calls are TRBV5-4 and TRBJ2-1, with 8 positions matching TRBD1. The CDR3 spans 15 residues. The V gene's germline CDR1 is SGHNT and CDR2 YYREEE (reference sequence). With V trimmed by 3 bases and J by 3 bases, 5 bases remained unmatched. In DNA form, the CDR3 reads TGTGCCAGCAGCTCACCTGGACAGGGCTACAATGAGCAGTTCTTC. Protein product: CASSSPGQGYNEQFF.

The CDR3 region is CASSEASLGGFHQPQHF. In DNA, the CDR3 is TGTGCCAGCAGTGAAGCCAGTTTAGGCGGGTTCCATCAGCCCCAGCATTTT. The chain is built from TRBV2 and TRBJ1-5, with no clear D. The CDR3 covers 17 residues. Germline CDR1 and CDR2: SNHLY and FYNNEI. The ends were cut back, 0 bases at V and 5 bases at J, with 17 bases in the middle.